One and the same sample provided the 29 T cell receptor beta chains below, sequenced in a study of T cell responses to AZD1222 COVID-19 vaccine. Repertoires were generated with immunoSEQ multiplex PCR, while TCRdb's copy carries only in-frame clones and drops some. The sample shows 130,000 or so clones, approximately 86% of them seen only once. Sequenced here: peripheral blood, sampled on day 0 of AZD1222 vaccination. These receptors came from an adult in good health.

V gene TRBV7-2 combines with J gene TRBJ2-7; D gene ambiguous. V gave up 2 bases and J gave up 2 bases, with 13 bases separating them. There are 15 residues in the CDR3. CDR1 and CDR2 (germline): SGHTA, FQGNSA. The CDR3 protein is CASSLSMGETYEQYF. The CDR3 nucleotides are TGTGCCAGCAGCTTATCTATGGGCGAGACCTACGAGCAGTACTTC.

Only one count was recorded for this clone. The rearrangement uses TRBV7-3 and TRBJ2-5, with TRBD1 as a possible D gene (5 bases). Trimming took off 1 base at V and 5 bases at J, with 8 bases between the two ends. This CDR3 is 13 amino acids long. Germline assignment: CDR1 SGHTA and CDR2 FQGTGA. DNA for the CDR3: TGTGCCAGCAGCTTAAGCAGGGATGAGACCCAGTACTTC. This sequence encodes CASSLSRDETQYF.

V and J are TRBV7-2 and TRBJ2-3, with TRBD2 identical over 8 bases. In germline, CDR1 is SGHTA, CDR2 FQGNSA. The CDR3 has 16 residues. V dropped 1 base and J dropped 1; count of bases not matched to a gene: 4. The CDR3 is CASSLGSSGRTDTQYF. The CDR3 nucleotides are TGTGCCAGCAGCTTAGGTTCTAGCGGGCGCACAGATACGCAGTATTTT.

This clone was seen a handful of times. This sample also contains other DNA sequences that code for the same CDR3. The chain carries TRBV12-3 or TRBV12-4 and TRBJ1-1; possible D gene TRBD1, 6 bases. The germline V and J ends were trimmed by 6 bases and 2 bases, with 10 bases remaining between them. The CDR3 totals 13 residues. CDR3 sequence (DNA): TGTGCCAGCAGCCCGGACAGTAACACTGAAGCTTTCTTT. Residues: CASSPDSNTEAFF.

This clone has more than one count but fewer than ten. CDR3: CASSGKSGFTNEKLFF. The CDR3 DNA is TGTGCCAGCAGCGGGAAGAGCGGTTTCACTAATGAAAAACTGTTTTTT. V gene TRBV9 combines with J gene TRBJ1-4, with D hard to call. The V and J ends lost 3 bases and 2 bases respectively, with 14 bases between them. The CDR3 consists of 16 residues. Germline V CDR1 and CDR2: SGDLS, YYNGEE.

The gene calls are TRBV30 and TRBJ1-5; D gene unclear. V gave up 3 bases and J gave up 5 bases, with 11 bases separating them. The CDR3 totals 13 residues. Germline CDR1 reads GTSNPN; CDR2 reads SVGIG (reference sequence). For the CDR3, the DNA is TGTGCCTGGAGGCCGGGAGATGATCAGCCCCAGCATTTT. Translated, it gives CAWRPGDDQPQHF.

The rearrangement uses TRBV7-3 and TRBJ2-6; D is possibly TRBD2 (6 bases). Germline CDR1 reads SGHTA; CDR2 reads FQGTGA. This CDR3 comprises 15 residues. The V gene lost 5 bases and the J gene lost 0 bases, with 8 bases spanning the gap. The CDR3 here is CASSPGSSGANVLTF. The CDR3, as DNA: TGTGCCAGCAGCCCCGGGAGCTCTGGGGCCAACGTCCTGACTTTC.

The V and J genes are TRBV6-5 and TRBJ2-3; D ambiguous. The CDR3 contains 12 residues. Germline values: CDR1 MNHEY, CDR2 SVGAGI. V was pared by 4 bases and J by 3 bases, with 5 bases between. This CDR3 is CASSFHTDTQYF. Here the CDR3 DNA reads TGTGCCAGCAGTTTTCATACAGATACGCAGTATTTT.

The V and J genes are TRBV14 and TRBJ1-6; 8 nucleotides match TRBD1. The CDR3 extends over 14 amino acids. From germline, CDR1 is SGHDN and CDR2 FVKESK. The V segment lost 5 bases and the J segment 8 bases; nucleotides outside the gene matches: 5. This CDR3 reads CASSSDRVHSPLHF. The CDR3 DNA is TGTGCCAGCAGCTCGGACAGGGTTCATTCACCCCTCCACTTT.

This chain joins TRBV19 and TRBJ2-7; D possibly corresponds to TRBD1 (5 bases). Trimming took 3 bases from V and 5 from J, leaving 8 bases between them. This CDR3 has 12 amino acids. Germline V gene data show CDR1 as LNHDA and CDR2 as SQIVND (reference sequence). CDR3 sequence (DNA): TGTGCCAGTAGTATGGGGCATGACGAGCAGTACTTC. It codes for CASSMGHDEQYF.

This sequence joins TRBV3-1 (or the pseudogene TRBV3-2) and TRBJ2-2; TRBD2 is a possible D gene (6 bases). The germline V and J ends were trimmed by 5 bases and 3 bases, with 13 bases remaining between them. CDR3 length equals 15 residues. CDR1 and CDR2 (germline): LGHDT, YNNKEL (reference sequence). The CDR3 protein is CASSSGLRDTGELFF. The CDR3 bases are TGTGCCAGCAGCTCGGGACTCCGGGACACCGGGGAGCTGTTTTTT.

The rearrangement links TRBV6-2 or TRBV6-3 to TRBJ2-1; D might be TRBD2 (5 bases). CDR3 length equals 13 residues. Deletions cut 6 bases from V and 5 bases from J, with 11 bases between. Germline V lookup: CDR1 MNHEY, CDR2 SVGEGT. The CDR3 region is CASSPDWNNEQFF. The CDR3 DNA sequence: TGTGCCAGCAGCCCGGACTGGAACAATGAGCAGTTCTTC.

J is TRBJ1-3 and V is TRBV27; TRBD1 matches 9 bases. The CDR3 totals 14 residues. With 6 bases clipped from V and 4 bases from J, the junction kept 4 bases outside the gene matches. Germline values: CDR1 MNHEY, CDR2 SMNVEV (reference sequence). In DNA form, the CDR3 reads TGTGCCAGCAGCGGGACAGGGAGGGGAAACACCATATATTTT. This gives the protein CASSGTGRGNTIYF.

V is TRBV12-3 or TRBV12-4 and J is TRBJ2-1, with D hard to call. The CDR3 is 11 amino acids. Deletions cut 1 base from V and 10 bases from J, with 5 bases between. CDR3 in amino acids: CASSLGIEQFF. DNA for the CDR3: TGTGCCAGCAGTTTAGGGATAGAGCAGTTCTTC.

V gene TRBV6-5 combines with J gene TRBJ1-2; the D gene is possibly TRBD1 (5 bases). The germline gives CDR1 MNHEY, CDR2 SVGAGI. Trimming removed 0 bases at V and 8 bases at J, with 10 bases between. The CDR3 is made up of 13 amino acids. The CDR3 reads CASSYSNQGGYTF. CDR3 DNA: TGTGCCAGCAGTTACTCGAATCAGGGAGGCTACACCTTC.

The V and J genes are TRBV10-3 and TRBJ2-7; D may match TRBD1 or TRBD2 (5 bases each). Germline assignment: CDR1 ENHRY and CDR2 SYGVKD. CDR3 length: 14 residues. The V end was cut by 3 bases, the J end by 7 bases, with 16 bases between. CDR3 residues: CAISDTLSGREQYF. The CDR3 region has the DNA TGTGCCATCAGTGATACCCTGTCGGGGCGAGAGCAGTACTTC.

This clone was counted a single time. J is TRBJ1-4 and V is TRBV7-6; 10 positions match TRBD1. V lost 5 bases, J lost 8 bases, and 8 bases stayed unmatched. The CDR3 is 15 amino acids. Germline V CDR1 and CDR2: SGHVS, FNYEAQ. The CDR3 is CASSTGQGVGEKLFF. For the CDR3, the DNA is TGTGCCAGCAGCACTGGACAGGGGGTCGGCGAAAAACTGTTTTTT. The full variable domain, completed using reference TRBV7-6 and TRBJ1-4, is GAGVSQSPRYKVTKRGQDVALRCDPISGHVSLYWYRQALGQGPEFLTYFNYEAQQDKSGLPNDRFSAERPEGSISTLTIQRTEQRDSAMYRCASSTGQGVGEKLFFGSGTQLSVL.

The chain couples TRBV11-2 to TRBJ1-2; D is unresolved. The CDR3 consists of 15 residues. V dropped 6 bases and J dropped 0 bases, with 14 bases sitting between them. Germline V gene lookup returns CDR1 SGHAT and CDR2 FQNNGV. Written as DNA, the CDR3 is TGTGCCAGCAGAAAACCCGCCAGAGCTAACTATGGCTACACCTTC. It specifies CASRKPARANYGYTF.

The chain joins TRBV19 to TRBJ1-1, with a possible D match to TRBD1 (5 bases). V was pared by 1 base and J by 0 bases, with 6 bases between. The germline gives CDR1 LNHDA, CDR2 SQIVND (reference sequence). The length of the CDR3 is 14 residues. CDR3 region: CASSIGGLNTEAFF. CDR3 in DNA: TGTGCCAGTAGTATAGGGGGACTGAACACTGAAGCTTTCTTT.

DNA of the CDR3: TGTGCCAGCAGTTCCCCCCTGGGGGGTGACAATCAGCCCCAGCATTTT. Amino acids: CASSSPLGGDNQPQHF. The chain recombines TRBV28 with TRBJ1-5, with a possible D match to TRBD1 (5 bases). The germline gives CDR1 MDHEN, CDR2 SYDVKM. The CDR3 covers 16 residues. V was cut by 4 bases and J by 3 bases, with 16 bases left in between. The variable domain in full, with the rest retrieved from reference TRBV28 and TRBJ1-5, is DVKVTQSSRYLVKRTGEKVFLECVQDMDHENMFWYRQDPGLGLRLIYFSYDVKMKEKGDIPEGYSVSREKKERFSLILESASTNQTSMYLCASSSPLGGDNQPQHFGDGTRLSIL.

The chain combines TRBV10-2 with TRBJ1-5; a weak D match, TRBD1 (6 bases). Germline V gives CDR1 WSHSY, CDR2 SAAADI. This CDR3 has 15 residues. Trimming left V 6 bases short and J 1 base short, with 13 bases between. The CDR3 DNA reads as TGCGCCAGCAGGATGACAGGCGGGAGCAATCAGCCCCAGCATTTT. It specifies CASRMTGGSNQPQHF.

The CDR3 DNA reads TGTGCCAGCAGCCTCAGGGGCAATCAGCCCCAGCATTTT. Encoded protein: CASSLRGNQPQHF. The chain links TRBV7-2 to TRBJ1-5, with D maybe TRBD1 (5 bases). The CDR3 runs to 13 residues. Trimming took off 5 bases at V and 2 bases at J, with 7 bases between the two ends. Germline-derived CDR1 and CDR2 are SGHTA and FQGNSA.

The gene calls are TRBV18 and TRBJ1-2, with D possibly being TRBD1 (6 bases). The V end lost 2 bases, the J end lost 7 bases, and 14 bases lay between the germline ends. The CDR3 spans 14 residues. Germline loops: CDR1 KGHSH, CDR2 LQKENI. The CDR3 DNA reads TGTGCCAGCTCACCAACAGGGTTAGGTCGTGGCTACACCTTC. It yields the protein CASSPTGLGRGYTF.

The rearrangement joins TRBV6-5 to TRBJ2-7; 10 bases align to TRBD2. V lost 6 bases, J lost 5 bases, and 10 bases stayed unmatched. CDR1 is MNHEY, CDR2 SVGAGI, per germline. CDR3 length: 15 amino acids. The CDR3 region is CASSLSGGAINEQYF. The CDR3 DNA sequence: TGTGCCAGCAGCCTCAGCGGGGGGGCCATCAACGAGCAGTACTTC.

This chain uses TRBV3-1 (or the pseudogene TRBV3-2) with TRBJ2-7, with D perhaps TRBD2 (5 bases). Germline V gene lookup returns CDR1 LGHDT and CDR2 YNNKEL (reference sequence). The ends were cut back, 1 base at V and 3 bases at J, with 10 bases in the middle. CDR3 size: 14 residues. CDR3 sequence: CASSQGSGSYEQYF. The CDR3 DNA follows: TGTGCCAGCAGCCAAGGCTCTGGGAGCTACGAGCAGTACTTC.

This chain links TRBV30 with TRBJ2-1, with unresolved D. Trimming removed 7 bases at V and 6 bases at J, with 13 bases between. CDR3 length: 12 amino acids. CDR1 and CDR2 (germline): GTSNPN, SVGIG (reference sequence). Here the CDR3 reads CASPGSTNEQFF. The CDR3 DNA is TGTGCCTCACCCGGGTCTACCAATGAGCAGTTCTTC.

This chain's CDR3 is CASSSLRNTGELFF. For the CDR3, the DNA is TGTGCCAGCAGCAGTCTCAGGAACACCGGGGAGCTGTTTTTT. This sequence joins TRBV25-1 and TRBJ2-2; D uncertain. V gave up 6 bases and J gave up 1 base, with 9 bases separating them. CDR3 length equals 14 residues. Germline V gene sequence: CDR1 MGHDK, CDR2 SYGVNS.

The chain couples TRBV7-2 to TRBJ2-7; no clear D gene. CDR3 size: 15 residues. CDR1 is SGHTA and CDR2 is FQGNSA in the germline V gene. V was cut by 1 base and J by 2 bases, with 12 bases left in between. The CDR3 nucleotides are TGTGCCAGCAGCTTAGGGCTTACACTAACCTACGAGCAGTACTTC. Protein sequence: CASSLGLTLTYEQYF.

The V call is TRBV7-7, the J call TRBJ2-3, with unresolved D. The CDR3 runs 15 residues. V lost 1 base to trimming and J lost 2 bases, with 10 bases between them. CDR1 is SSHAT and CDR2 is FNYEAQ in the germline V gene (reference sequence). The CDR3 sequence: CASSLGLAATDTQYF. The CDR3 DNA is TGTGCCAGCAGCTTAGGCCTGGCGGCCACAGATACGCAGTATTTT.